The clone carrying this T cell receptor (beta chain) was detected a few times. Its antigen is undetermined. One end of the junction varies from germline; a read error may be responsible. These data belong to a study of T cells after yellow fever vaccination. General study results and limits: Although the secondary response was weaker, it peaked faster, at day 5 versus 15. Researchers noted that a small share of clonotypes showed up in both CD4 and CD8 compartments. Booster sampling recovered most clones from primary vaccination (under 97% CD4, over 75% CD8).

TCRdb reanalysed the 5' RACE reads using MiXCR and keeps one entry per CDR3 protein. The sample holds 200,000 to 300,000 distinct CDR3 sequences; 6.9% are singletons and the top ten take about 0.85%. Germline V gene lookup returns CDR1 SGHTA and CDR2 FQGNSA. This CDR3 has 13 residues. The receptor was derived from a man aged 30-40 years who received the YFV17D yellow fever vaccine. The J gene is TRBJ2-1, the V gene TRBV7-2; D perhaps matches TRBD2 (6 bases). The material sequenced was CD4+ T cells sorted from PBMCs, taken 15 days after the yellow fever booster vaccination. This chain's CDR3 is CASSLVLAGTPVF. CDR3 bases: TGTGCCAGCAGCTTAGTATTGGCGGGGACCCCGGTCTTC.